Listed here are 14 T cell receptor beta chains from one sample, sequenced in a study of T and B cells in COVID-19 patients. From blood, about 240-500 ng of genomic DNA served as TRB template. TRB rearrangements were amplified by multiplex PCR with BIOMED2 TRB-A/B primers. TCRdb itself ran the multiplex PCR reads through MiXCR, one entry per CDR3 protein. The sample contains several thousand distinct CDR3 sequences, around 28% of which appear only once. Sequenced: blood. These receptors all stem from a human donor with active COVID-19.

This clonotype rates as medium-sized. The chain has TRBV27 and TRBJ1-6; 7 bases map to TRBD1. The V and J ends lost 7 bases and 3 bases, in that order; junction bases with no gene match: 6. This CDR3 comprises 15 residues. The V gene's germline CDR1 is MNHEY and CDR2 SMNVEV (reference sequence). The CDR3 coding sequence is TGTGCCAGCAATCCTCGGGACAGCTATAATTCACCCCTCCACTTT. Translating it yields CASNPRDSYNSPLHF.

In its sample, this clonotype ranks as medium-sized. The chain joins TRBV27 to TRBJ2-3, with 9 bases lining up with TRBD2. CDR3 length: 16 amino acids. CDR1 is MNHEY, CDR2 SMNVEV, per germline (reference sequence). V shed 3 bases and J 0 bases; nucleotides not matched to a gene: 4. CDR3 coding DNA: TGTGCCAGCAGTTTCAGACTAGCGGAAAGCACAGATACGCAGTATTTT. Amino acids: CASSFRLAESTDTQYF.

This clonotype was counted between two and nine times. V usage is TRBV5-6 and J usage is TRBJ2-1; no definite D call. The CDR3 is 12 amino acids. Germline values: CDR1 SGHDT, CDR2 YYEEEE. Trimming stripped 3 bases from V and 8 bases from J, with 9 bases between. Written as DNA, the CDR3 is TGTGCCAGCAGCTCACCAAAGGATGAGCAGTTCTTC. Translated: CASSSPKDEQFF.

The sample holds a few counts of this clonotype. The gene calls are TRBV6-1 and TRBJ2-7, with D possibly TRBD2 on 5 matching bases. Between the trimmed V and J ends, which lost 3 bases and 3 bases, there was a span of 15 bases. Germline V gives CDR1 MNHNS, CDR2 SASEGT. CDR3 length: 15 residues. CDR3 protein: CASSDLGEPNYEQYF. The CDR3 nucleotides are TGTGCCAGCAGTGACCTCGGGGAGCCCAACTACGAGCAGTACTTC.

V gene TRBV7-9 combines with J gene TRBJ2-1, with TRBD2 identical over 9 bases. CDR1 is SEHNR, CDR2 FQNEAQ, per germline (reference sequence). The CDR3 has 17 residues. J lost 5 bases, V lost 5 bases, and 13 bases had no gene match. The CDR3 bases are TGTGCCAGCAGCCCTAGGAAGACTAGCGGAGATGACAATGAGCAGTTCTTC. This gives the protein CASSPRKTSGDDNEQFF.

The gene calls are TRBV6-5 and TRBJ2-3; 11 bases are a match to TRBD1. This CDR3 has 16 amino acids. Trimming took 6 bases from V and 4 from J; bases not matched to a gene: 9. From germline, CDR1 is MNHEY and CDR2 SVGAGI. The CDR3 nucleotides are TGTGCCAGCAGCAACCTACCGGGACAGGGGGCAGATACGCAGTATTTT. This gives the protein CASSNLPGQGADTQYF.

This clonotype has just one count. The genes are TRBV5-6 and TRBJ1-6, with TRBD1 as a possible D gene (5 bases). The germline CDR1 and CDR2 sequences are SGHDT and YYEEEE. V lost 4 bases to trimming and J lost 7 bases, with 15 bases between them. This CDR3 has 15 residues. In DNA, the CDR3 is TGTGCCAGCAGCGCGGGGACCCAGATAAATTCACCCCTCCACTTT. It yields the protein CASSAGTQINSPLHF.

By share of the sample, this clonotype is medium-sized. The V call is TRBV29-1, the J call TRBJ2-3, with 11 bases aligning to TRBD1. Germline-derived CDR1 and CDR2 are SQVTM and ANQGSEA. Trimming removed 6 bases from V and 6 bases from J; junction bases left unmatched: 5. CDR3 length: 13 amino acids. DNA of the CDR3: TGCAGCGTGGGACAGGGGGGCGAGGATACGCAGTATTTT. It codes for CSVGQGGEDTQYF.

This clonotype counts as medium-sized. The chain has TRBV29-1 and TRBJ2-5; D is undetermined. This CDR3 is 13 amino acids long. Trimming left V 8 bases short and J 4 bases short, with 17 bases between. Germline V gives CDR1 SQVTM, CDR2 ANQGSEA. The DNA of the CDR3 is TGCAGCACCTCATGGACCGGACGAGAGACCCAGTACTTC. Translation gives CSTSWTGRETQYF.

This clonotype is categorized as medium-sized (0.01 to 0.1%). The CDR3 protein is CASSEMGGEEQYF. Here the CDR3 DNA reads TGTGCCAGCAGTGAAATGGGAGGGGAGGAGCAGTACTTC. The chain recombines TRBV6-1 with TRBJ2-7; 7 bases match TRBD2. Trimming took 2 bases from V and 7 from J; bases not matched to a gene: 5. The germline V gene has CDR1 MNHNS and CDR2 SASEGT. The CDR3 is 13 amino acids.

The rearrangement uses TRBV6-1 and TRBJ1-2, with TRBD1 as a possible D gene (5 bases). Germline-derived CDR1 and CDR2 are MNHNS and SASEGT. The CDR3 is made up of 14 amino acids. V was cut by 4 bases and J by 3 bases, with 12 bases left in between. DNA of the CDR3: TGTGCCAGCAGTGTACTTGACAGCCACTATGGCTACACCTTC. Translating gives CASSVLDSHYGYTF.

In regard to this clonotype: A clone one base away is much larger, so this may be a read error. This chain links TRBV5-5 with TRBJ2-1; D is undetermined. The CDR3 length is 16 residues. The V gene's germline CDR1 is SGHKS and CDR2 YYEKEE (reference sequence). V was shortened by 0 bases and J by 11 bases, with 21 bases between the two germline ends. The CDR3 bases are TGTGCCAGCAGCTTGGGATCCGGAAAGGTCGGAAATCAGCAGTTCTTC. This sequence encodes CASSLGSGKVGNQQFF.

V usage is TRBV5-4 and J usage is TRBJ1-1; D may be TRBD1 (5 bases). Germline V lookup: CDR1 SGHNT, CDR2 YYREEE (reference sequence). This CDR3 comprises 17 residues. The V and J ends lost 2 bases and 1 base respectively, with 18 bases between them. CDR3 in amino acids: CASSFHRGTNKNTEAFF. The CDR3 DNA sequence: TGTGCCAGCAGCTTTCATCGCGGGACCAACAAGAACACTGAAGCTTTCTTT.

This clonotype has only a few counts. The V gene is TRBV5-1, the J gene TRBJ2-5, with a weak D call TRBD2 (6 bases). Germline loops: CDR1 SGHRS, CDR2 YFSETQ. The CDR3 spans 13 residues. V was trimmed by 7 bases and J by 1 base, leaving 11 bases between them. The CDR3 sequence: CASAMGGQETQYF. CDR3 DNA sequence: TGCGCCAGCGCTATGGGGGGCCAAGAGACCCAGTACTTC.